Included here is one TCR beta chain sequence, with context. Germline CDR1 is MNHEY and CDR2 is SMNVEV (reference sequence). Trimming took 4 bases from V and 4 from J, leaving 5 bases between them. The CDR3 contains 12 residues. This specimen belongs to a study of control samples from healthy donors and cancer patients. Clones were read by immunoSEQ multiplex PCR, and TCRdb kept only the in-frame ones, dropping some. The repertoire has 130,000 or so clones, approximately 89% of them found once; the top ten carry roughly 7.8%. The sample taken for sequencing was PBMCs. The clonotype comes from a man in his forties or fifties with head and neck cancer. V usage is TRBV27 and J usage is TRBJ2-1; no clear D gene. The CDR3 spells CASSSGYNEQFF. The CDR3 DNA reads TGTGCCAGCAGTTCTGGTTACAATGAGCAGTTCTTC.